The clone carrying this T cell receptor beta chain was counted once. The germline CDR1 and CDR2 sequences are MNHNY and SVGAGI (reference sequence). The CDR3 runs to 12 residues. With 7 bases removed from V and 9 bases from J, the gap between germline ends came to 13 bases. The data originate from a study of blood T cell repertoires in COVID-19. Study context: In each case, the material was cDNA or gDNA derived from T cells, B-cell-depleted T cells, or PBMCs.

Generated by immunoSEQ multiplex PCR, the TCRdb table keeps only in-frame clones and is missing some. The sample shows approximately 90,000 clones, about four fifths of them seen only once. The chain combines TRBV6-6 with TRBJ2-1; possible D gene TRBD1, 5 bases. Sequences were obtained from peripheral blood. The TCR comes from a man aged 65 to 79 with COVID-19, enrolled during active disease. In nucleotides, the CDR3 is TGTGCCAGCAATTTACAGGAGAGTGAGCAGTTCTTC. This encodes CASNLQESEQFF.